The rows below give T cell receptor beta chains drawn from one sample of a study of vaccination and CD4 T cells after COVID-19. Antigen specificity for these receptors is unknown. Each CDR3 protein is one row after TCRdb ran MiXCR on the PCR reads. The sample consists of some 12,000 distinct CDR3 sequences, more than 30% of them appearing once. The sample was CD4+ T cells from blood, cultured in vitro, taken after SARS-CoV-2 vaccination. The receptors were gathered from a human donor who had recovered from COVID-19. The CDR3 runs from the conserved cysteine through the conserved F or W. A D gene is named only where the DNA matches it firmly. Size is stated for part of the rows, as once, few or many counts, or as a class when the clone is expanded.

clone_size	d_call	v_call	j_call	cdr3_aa	cdr3_nt
NA	TRBD2	TRBV4-1	TRBJ2-6	CASSRGGAGANVLTF	TGCGCCAGCAGCCGTGGGGGGGCTGGGGCCAACGTCCTGACTTTC
few	NA	TRBV6-1	TRBJ2-6	CATKGSLSGANVLTF	TGTGCCACCAAAGGGTCTCTCTCTGGGGCCAACGTCCTGACTTTC
NA	TRBD1	TRBV7-2	TRBJ1-2	CASSWTGATARGGYTF	TGTGCCAGCAGCTGGACAGGGGCCACAGCTCGGGGTGGCTACACCTTC
NA	NA	TRBV18	TRBJ2-1	CASSQAVLNEQFF	TGTGCCAGCTCACAAGCGGTCCTAAATGAGCAGTTCTTC
few	TRBD2	TRBV27	TRBJ2-5	CASSLSLAGETQYF	TGTGCCAGCAGTTTATCTCTAGCGGGGGAGACCCAGTACTTC
NA	NA	TRBV19	TRBJ1-1	CASSIGSHRVNTEAFF	TGTGCCAGTAGTATAGGGAGTCACAGGGTGAACACTGAAGCTTTCTTT
medium-sized	NA	TRBV10-3	TRBJ2-3	CAISRDGNTDTQYF	TGTGCCATCAGCCGGGACGGGAACACAGATACGCAGTATTTT
NA	TRBD2	TRBV28	TRBJ2-1	CASSFTSGRSREQFF	TGTGCCAGCAGTTTTACTAGCGGGAGGTCTCGGGAGCAGTTCTTC
NA	NA	TRBV11-3	TRBJ2-2	CASSLSGFTGELFF	TGTGCCAGCAGCTTAAGCGGGTTCACCGGGGAGCTGTTTTTT
NA	TRBD1	TRBV10-2	TRBJ2-5	CASRRDRNQETQYF	TGCGCCAGCAGGAGGGACAGAAATCAAGAGACCCAGTACTTC
few	NA	TRBV28	TRBJ1-3	CASSLGGSRGNTIYF	TGTGCCAGCAGTTTGGGGGGCAGTCGGGGAAACACCATATATTTT
few	NA	TRBV20-1	TRBJ1-1	CSARITTNTEAFF	TGCAGTGCTAGGATCACAACGAACACTGAAGCTTTCTTT
few	NA	TRBV20-1	TRBJ2-1	CSASPSTYNEQFF	TGCAGTGCTAGTCCCTCTACCTACAATGAGCAGTTCTTC
NA	NA	TRBV30	TRBJ1-6	CAWSDTTSGAKLNSPLHF	TGTGCCTGGAGTGACACGACTTCAGGGGCCAAATTAAATTCACCCCTCCACTTT
NA	NA	TRBV6-1	TRBJ1-2	CASSPGRFQGYGYTF	TGTGCCAGCAGCCCAGGGAGGTTCCAGGGCTATGGCTACACCTTC
once	NA	TRBV18	TRBJ2-3	CASSPGDTQYF	TGTGCCAGCTCCCCCGGGGATACGCAGTATTTT
NA	NA	TRBV6-1	TRBJ2-3	CASTEDSVFSPQYF	TGTGCCAGCACCGAGGACAGCGTATTTAGTCCGCAGTATTTT
NA	NA	TRBV7-9	TRBJ2-5	CASSLTETQYF	TGTGCCAGCAGCCTTACGGAGACCCAGTACTTC
NA	NA	TRBV28	TRBJ1-2	CASSPVGDASNYGYTF	TGTGCCAGCAGCCCCGTAGGGGACGCCTCTAACTATGGCTACACCTTC
few	NA	TRBV11-3	TRBJ2-7	CASSLVGRASEQYF	TGTGCCAGCAGCTTAGTTGGCAGGGCCAGCGAGCAGTACTTC
few	TRBD2	TRBV12-3/TRBV12-4	TRBJ2-5	CASTLTGGQETQYF	TGTGCCAGCACCCTGACCGGGGGGCAAGAGACCCAGTACTTC
NA	NA	TRBV6-1	TRBJ1-6	CASTPRDNAPLHF	TGTGCCAGCACCCCCCGGGACAACGCGCCCCTCCACTTT
NA	TRBD2	TRBV7-2	TRBJ2-2	CASSLVSSGRGTGELFF	TGTGCCAGCAGCTTAGTTTCTAGCGGGAGGGGAACCGGGGAGCTGTTTTTT
few	NA	TRBV2	TRBJ1-2	CASTLTSVYGYTF	TGTGCCAGCACCTTGACAAGCGTCTATGGCTACACCTTC
NA	NA	TRBV19	TRBJ1-5	CASSAGYQPQHF	TGTGCCAGTAGTGCAGGTTATCAGCCCCAGCATTTT
NA	NA	TRBV6-1	TRBJ2-1	CASSGGAMLGRSYNEQFF	TGTGCCAGCAGTGGGGGAGCGATGTTGGGCAGATCCTACAATGAGCAGTTCTTC
NA	NA	TRBV7-3	TRBJ2-2	CASSLTMRTVDGELFF	TGTGCCAGCAGCTTAACGATGCGGACAGTAGACGGGGAGCTGTTTTTT
few	TRBD1	TRBV7-8	TRBJ2-7	CASSPGTGGLGGEQYF	TGTGCCAGCAGCCCCGGGACAGGGGGCCTTGGTGGCGAGCAGTACTTC
large	TRBD1	TRBV5-4	TRBJ1-2	CASSLAPGTGFGYGYTF	TGTGCCAGCAGCTTAGCTCCCGGGACAGGGTTTGGCTATGGCTACACCTTC
few	NA	TRBV6-1	TRBJ2-2	CASRTHPRGNTGELFF	TGTGCCAGCAGAACCCATCCCCGGGGGAATACCGGGGAGCTGTTTTTT
few	NA	TRBV29-1	TRBJ1-2	CSVEETPYGYTF	TGCAGCGTTGAAGAGACACCCTATGGCTACACCTTC
NA	NA	TRBV20-1	TRBJ2-7	CSAENRDTAFGQYF	TGCAGTGCTGAAAACCGGGACACAGCATTTGGTCAGTACTTC